Listed below are T cell receptor beta chains from one sample, sequenced in a study of blood T cell repertoires in COVID-19. Using immunoSEQ multiplex PCR, the repertoire was profiled, and TCRdb retains in-frame clones only, with some absent. The data contain some 150,000 clones, over 80% of them singletons. Sequencing was carried out using peripheral blood. The source of these receptors is a woman aged 45-59 years with acute or convalescent COVID-19. CDR3s leave out the opening cysteine and the closing phenylalanine or tryptophan. Rows may omit the clone size; those that give it use once, few, many or a size class.

J: TRBJ1-1; V: TRBV19; size: once; length: 12; CDR3: ASSDSPMNTEAF
J: TRBJ2-1; V: TRBV7-3; size: NA; length: 12; CDR3: ASSVGGSYNEQF
J: TRBJ2-5; V: TRBV7-9; size: few; length: 14; CDR3: ASSLGRGSYQETQY
J: TRBJ2-3; V: TRBV10-1; size: NA; length: 13; CDR3: ASSDLAGSTDTQY
J: TRBJ2-1; V: TRBV11-3; size: NA; length: 12; CDR3: ASAGLGAYNEQF
J: TRBJ2-7; V: TRBV11-1; size: NA; length: 11; CDR3: ASSLAGSYEQY
J: TRBJ1-2; V: TRBV7-9; size: NA; length: 13; CDR3: ASSRGGQGNYGYT
J: TRBJ1-2; V: TRBV19; size: NA; length: 14; CDR3: ASTTGQGALNYGYT
J: TRBJ2-1; V: TRBV7-3; size: once; length: 11; CDR3: ASSYDTSSEQF
J: TRBJ1-3; V: TRBV10-3; size: NA; length: 15; CDR3: AISESRTGSSGNTIY
J: TRBJ2-1; V: TRBV2; size: NA; length: 14; CDR3: ASSPWGQGGSNEQF
J: TRBJ2-1; V: TRBV7-7; size: NA; length: 11; CDR3: ASSLAERYEQF
J: TRBJ1-1; V: TRBV19; size: NA; length: 12; CDR3: ASSMVQGGAEAF
J: TRBJ1-5; V: TRBV10-3; size: NA; length: 13; CDR3: ATQYRDSGNQPQH
J: TRBJ2-3; V: TRBV4-1; size: once; length: 12; CDR3: ASSDREEGDTQY
J: TRBJ1-5; V: TRBV11-2; size: NA; length: 13; CDR3: ASSSFRQVNQPQH
J: TRBJ1-5; V: TRBV15; size: NA; length: 14; CDR3: ATSRGRDGSNQPQH